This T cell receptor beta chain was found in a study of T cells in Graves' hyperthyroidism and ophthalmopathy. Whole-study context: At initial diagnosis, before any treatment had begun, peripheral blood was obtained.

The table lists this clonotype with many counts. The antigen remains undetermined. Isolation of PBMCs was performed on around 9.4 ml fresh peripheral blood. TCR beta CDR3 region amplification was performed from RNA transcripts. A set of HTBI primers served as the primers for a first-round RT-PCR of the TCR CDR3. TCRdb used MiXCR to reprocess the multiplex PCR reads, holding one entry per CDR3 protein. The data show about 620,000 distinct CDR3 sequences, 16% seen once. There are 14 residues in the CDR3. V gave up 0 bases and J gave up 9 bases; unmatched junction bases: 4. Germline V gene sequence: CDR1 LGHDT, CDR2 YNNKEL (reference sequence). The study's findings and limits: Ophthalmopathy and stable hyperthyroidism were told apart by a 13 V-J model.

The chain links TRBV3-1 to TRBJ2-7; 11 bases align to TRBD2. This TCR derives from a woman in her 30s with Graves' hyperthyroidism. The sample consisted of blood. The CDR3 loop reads CASSQEGSGRVQYF. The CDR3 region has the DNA TGTGCCAGCAGCCAAGAAGGTAGCGGGAGGGTGCAGTACTTC.